What follows are 2 T cell receptor beta chains derived from one specimen sequenced in a study of response to subunit inactivated influenza vaccine. TCRdb called the RT-PCR reads again in MiXCR, with one record for every CDR3 protein. The data show about 800,000 distinct CDR3 sequences, with around 21% seen just once and roughly 10% held by the top ten. The sample here was PBMCs from blood, taken more than 4 days after vaccination. The source is a man aged 45-65 years who received an inactivated influenza vaccine.

The chain links TRBV5-4 to TRBJ2-1; no reliable D call. Deletions cut 3 bases from V and 0 bases from J, with 16 bases between. This CDR3 spans 17 amino acids. CDR1 is SGHNT, CDR2 YYREEE, per germline (reference sequence). The CDR3 DNA follows: TGTGCCAGCAGCTCTCTCCTGGACGGAAGCTCCTACAATGAGCAGTTCTTC. Encoded protein: CASSSLLDGSSYNEQFF.

The rearrangement uses TRBV6-1 and TRBJ1-6, with D possibly matching TRBD1 (6 bases). This CDR3 has 14 amino acids. Germline V gene lookup returns CDR1 MNHNS and CDR2 SASEGT. Trimming removed 6 bases from V and 7 bases from J, with 13 bases in between. The DNA of the CDR3 is TGTGCCAGCAGGACAGGAGGTGGGAATTCACCCCTCCACTTT. Protein product: CASRTGGGNSPLHF.